Following are 28 T cell receptor beta chains from one sample sequenced in a study of siplizumab effects on memory and regulatory T cells. Libraries were prepared by immunoSEQ multiplex PCR; TCRdb keeps only in-frame clonotypes and omits some of them. The repertoire has 80,000 to 130,000 clones, roughly nine tenths of them found once; the top ten carry approximately 0.66%. The sequenced material came from Tregs sorted from blood. The receptors shown here come from a human donor in good health.

The gene calls are TRBV2 and TRBJ2-5, with a possible D match to TRBD1 (5 bases). The CDR3 loop spans 14 amino acids. V was shortened by 8 bases and J by 1 base, with 14 bases between the two germline ends. Germline V gene data show CDR1 as SNHLY and CDR2 as FYNNEI. The CDR3 loop reads CASSRGQIQETQYF. DNA of the CDR3: TGTGCCAGCTCACGCGGACAAATCCAAGAGACCCAGTACTTC.

The chain joins TRBV4-1 to TRBJ2-5; D is perhaps TRBD2 (6 bases). The J call could be wrong; TRBJ2-7 is a better fit for the DNA end. CDR3 length: 14 residues. The germline V gene has CDR1 MGHRA and CDR2 YSYEKL. CDR3 residues: CASSQDWASDEQYF. CDR3 nucleotide sequence: TGCGCCAGCAGCCAAGATTGGGCTAGCGACGAGCAGTACTTC.

The CDR3 DNA reads TGTGCCAGCAGAAAGTGGGCAGGGGGCCGTGAGACCCAGTACTTC. This sequence encodes CASRKWAGGRETQYF. The chain joins TRBV28 to TRBJ2-5; TRBD1 agrees at 8 bases. Per germline, CDR1 MDHEN and CDR2 SYDVKM. The junction had 11 bases not matched to a gene; V was cut back by 6 bases and J by 5 bases. CDR3 length equals 15 residues.

The V gene is TRBV7-3, the J gene TRBJ2-1, with D perhaps matching TRBD2 (6 bases). The germline V and J ends were trimmed by 0 bases and 0 bases, with 12 bases remaining between them. Per the germline V gene, CDR1 is SGHTA and CDR2 is FQGTGA. CDR3 length: 17 residues. The CDR3 DNA sequence: TGTGCCAGCAGCTTAACTGCGGGGTTGAGCTCCTACAATGAGCAGTTCTTC. Amino acids: CASSLTAGLSSYNEQFF. Variable domain in full (rest from reference TRBV7-3 and TRBJ2-1): GAGVSQTPSNKVTEKGKYVELRCDPISGHTALYWYRQSLGQGPEFLIYFQGTGAADDSGLPNDRFFAVRPEGSVSTLKIQRTERGDSAVYLCASSLTAGLSSYNEQFFGPGTRLTVL.

The rearrangement joins TRBV28 to TRBJ1-3; D perhaps matches TRBD1 (6 bases). Per germline, CDR1 MDHEN and CDR2 SYDVKM. Trimming stripped 10 bases from V and 1 base from J, with 17 bases between. The CDR3 consists of 15 residues. CDR3 sequence (DNA): TGTGCCACCGACGAAAACAGGGTGTCTGGAAACACCATATATTTT. Its translation: CATDENRVSGNTIYF.

The rearrangement links TRBV5-4 to TRBJ2-5; D gene uncertain. The V and J ends lost 9 bases and 4 bases respectively, with 10 bases between them. This CDR3 has 11 residues. CDR1 SGHNT and CDR2 YYREEE come from the germline V gene (reference sequence). CDR3 protein: CATHARETQYF. CDR3 DNA: TGTGCCACCCACGCGAGAGAGACCCAGTACTTC.

The V and J genes are TRBV18 and TRBJ2-7; no reliable D call. Germline assignment: CDR1 KGHSH and CDR2 LQKENI. The CDR3 sequence is 11 residues long. With 3 bases removed from V and 5 bases from J, the gap between germline ends came to 5 bases. The CDR3 reads CASSPLDEQYF. The CDR3 DNA reads as TGTGCCAGCTCACCCCTTGACGAGCAGTACTTC.

This chain links TRBV6-5 with TRBJ1-5; possible D gene TRBD1, 5 bases. V lost 2 bases and J 5 bases, leaving 10 bases between the germline ends. CDR1 MNHEY and CDR2 SVGAGI come from the germline V gene. This CDR3 has 14 residues. CDR3 DNA: TGTGCCAGCAGTTACGGGGCGGGTTATCAGCCCCAGCATTTT. Translation gives CASSYGAGYQPQHF.

This chain links TRBV9 with TRBJ2-7, with D possibly called TRBD1 or TRBD2 (5 bases each). The CDR3 is 15 amino acids. The V gene lost 0 bases and the J gene lost 2 bases, with 12 bases spanning the gap. Germline values: CDR1 SGDLS, CDR2 YYNGEE. The CDR3 reads CASSVDRDAAYEQYF. CDR3 bases: TGTGCCAGCAGCGTAGATCGGGACGCAGCCTACGAGCAGTACTTC.

The chain uses TRBV21-1 and TRBJ2-3; the table's D gene call, TRBD2, was not cross checked with the DNA. TRBV21-1 has pseudogene status. This CDR3 region has 15 residues. CDR3 coding DNA: TGTGCCACAGGGGGGGGACTAGCGAGGCCAGATACGCAGTATTTT. Its translation is CATGGGLARPDTQYF.

The V gene is TRBV19, the J gene TRBJ2-1; 9 bases map to TRBD2. This CDR3 has 18 amino acids. The V and J ends lost 0 bases and 0 bases, in that order; junction bases with no gene match: 6. CDR1 is LNHDA and CDR2 is SQIVND in the germline V gene (reference sequence). CDR3 sequence (DNA): TGTGCCAGTAGTATAGAGTGGGTTAGCGGGAGCTCCTACAATGAGCAGTTCTTC. Translated, it gives CASSIEWVSGSSYNEQFF.

This sequence joins TRBV6-6 and TRBJ2-1; 11 bases match TRBD2. The germline V gene encodes CDR1 MNHNY and CDR2 SVGAGI (reference sequence). This CDR3 has 15 amino acids. V lost 6 bases, J lost 7 bases, and 8 bases stayed unmatched. CDR3 region: CASRQTSGSANEQFF. In DNA, the CDR3 is TGTGCCAGCAGACAAACTAGCGGGAGTGCGAATGAGCAGTTCTTC.

The chain combines TRBV12-5 with TRBJ2-1; 13 bases align to TRBD2. Trimming at V came to 6 bases and at J to 5 bases, leaving 4 bases not matched to a gene. CDR1 and CDR2 from the germline V gene are LGHNT and FRNRAP. The CDR3 has 15 residues. CDR3 residues: CASGQGLAGHNEQFF. The CDR3 nucleotides read TGTGCTAGTGGCCAGGGACTAGCGGGACACAATGAGCAGTTCTTC.

This rearrangement joins TRBV6-5 to TRBJ1-1; D not resolved. The CDR3 is 13 residues long. With 10 bases removed from V and 5 bases from J, the gap between germline ends came to 17 bases. Germline V CDR1 and CDR2: MNHEY, SVGAGI. The CDR3 protein is CATKGGFGTEAFF. CDR3 DNA sequence: TGTGCCACTAAGGGTGGGTTCGGGACTGAAGCTTTCTTT.

The chain couples TRBV5-8 to TRBJ2-7; 7 bases match TRBD2. Germline CDR1 is SGHTS and CDR2 is YDEGEE. Unmatched junction bases numbered 6, after V lost 4 bases and J lost 2 bases. The CDR3 extends over 14 amino acids. The CDR3: CASSRDYPTYEQYF. CDR3 in DNA: TGTGCCAGCAGCCGGGACTATCCCACCTACGAGCAGTACTTC.

The rearrangement links TRBV28 to TRBJ2-3; TRBD2 matches at 9 bases. This CDR3 has 15 amino acids. Germline CDR1 reads MDHEN; CDR2 reads SYDVKM. The V gene end was trimmed by 3 bases and the J gene end by 0 bases; junction bases not matched to a gene: 1. The CDR3, as DNA: TGTGCCAGCAGTTTCGCGGGAGGGAGCACAGATACGCAGTATTTT. Translated: CASSFAGGSTDTQYF.

The gene calls are TRBV15 and TRBJ1-3; D gene uncertain. This CDR3 comprises 16 residues. The ends were cut back, 4 bases at V and 0 bases at J, with 13 bases in the middle. Germline V CDR1 and CDR2: LNHNV, YYDKDF (reference sequence). As DNA, the CDR3 is TGTGCCACCAGCAAGGGTCGACACGTCTCTGGAAACACCATATATTTT. Translated: CATSKGRHVSGNTIYF. Filled out from reference TRBV15 and TRBJ1-3, the complete variable domain reads DAMVIQNPRYQVTQFGKPVTLSCSQTLNHNVMYWYQQKSSQAPKLLFHYYDKDFNNEADTPDNFQSRRPNTSFCFLDIRSPGLGDTAMYLCATSKGRHVSGNTIYFGEGSWLTVV.

This sequence joins TRBV5-6 and TRBJ1-5; tentative D call: TRBD1 (5 bases). CDR3 length: 15 amino acids. Germline V gene sequence: CDR1 SGHDT, CDR2 YYEEEE. The germline V and J ends were trimmed by 2 bases and 0 bases, with 9 bases remaining between them. In nucleotides, the CDR3 is TGTGCCAGCAGCTTACGACAGTATAGCAATCAGCCCCAGCATTTT. It yields the protein CASSLRQYSNQPQHF.

CDR3 nucleotide sequence: TGTGCCAGCAGCCCCTTTTACTTTCGGGCCCGCTCTGGAAACACCATATATTTT. Its protein is CASSPFYFRARSGNTIYF. The V call is TRBV9, the J call TRBJ1-3; D uncertain. The CDR3 extends over 18 amino acids. The germline V gene has CDR1 SGDLS and CDR2 YYNGEE. V lost 4 bases and J lost 0, with 20 bases in between.

The chain employs TRBV29-1 and TRBJ1-1; 7 positions agree with TRBD1. There are 11 residues in the CDR3. Trimming at V came to 6 bases and at J to 11 bases, leaving 9 bases not matched to a gene. Germline V gene data show CDR1 as SQVTM and CDR2 as ANQGSEA. Here the CDR3 reads CSVQGGRGAFF. The DNA of the CDR3 is TGCAGCGTCCAGGGGGGCAGGGGTGCTTTCTTT.

The V and J genes are TRBV29-1 and TRBJ2-3; no clear D. The V gene's germline CDR1 is SQVTM and CDR2 ANQGSEA. V lost 4 bases, J lost 6 bases, and 11 bases lay in between. This CDR3 has 12 residues. The CDR3 protein is CSVVEGADTQYF. The CDR3 nucleotides read TGCAGCGTTGTAGAAGGCGCGGATACGCAGTATTTT.

The chain couples TRBV10-3 to TRBJ1-1, with 7 nucleotides matching TRBD1. This CDR3 is 13 amino acids long. Trimming cost V 8 bases and J 6 bases; bases outside gene matches: 9. Germline V CDR1 and CDR2: ENHRY, SYGVKD. In DNA, the CDR3 is TGTGCCATCGGGCGACAGGGTCGGCCTGAAGCTTTCTTT. Translation gives CAIGRQGRPEAFF.

As to this clone: This same CDR3 is encoded by further DNA sequences in the sample. CDR3 amino acids: CASSFGTEAFF. The CDR3, as DNA: TGTGCCAGCAGTTTTGGGACTGAAGCTTTCTTT. This rearrangement joins TRBV7-9 to TRBJ1-1; D is unclear. Trimming pared 6 bases from V and 5 bases from J, leaving 7 bases between. CDR1 and CDR2 from the germline V gene are SEHNR and FQNEAQ (reference sequence). There are 11 residues in the CDR3. The complete variable domain, with remaining parts taken from reference TRBV7-9 and TRBJ1-1, reads DTGVSQNPRHKITKRGQNVTFRCDPISEHNRLYWYRQTLGQGPEFLTYFQNEAQLEKSRLLSDRFSAERPKGSFSTLEIQRTEQGDSAMYLCASSFGTEAFFGQGTRLTVV.

This chain links TRBV9 with TRBJ2-1; TRBD2 matches at 7 bases. The length of the CDR3 is 16 residues. Germline V gene lookup returns CDR1 SGDLS and CDR2 YYNGEE. Trimming cost V 3 bases and J 2 bases; bases outside gene matches: 8. The CDR3 coding sequence is TGTGCCAGCAGCGCAGGTCTGGGGAGGGCCTACAATGAGCAGTTCTTC. It translates to CASSAGLGRAYNEQFF.

CDR3 sequence (DNA): TGTGCTAAACAGGGGTACACCGGGGAGCTGTTTTTT. Translating it yields CAKQGYTGELFF. This chain links TRBV7-7 with TRBJ2-2, with 7 bases fitting TRBD1. The germline V gene encodes CDR1 SSHAT and CDR2 FNYEAQ (reference sequence). CDR3 length equals 12 residues.

The rearrangement joins TRBV5-1 to TRBJ2-7; TRBD2 matches at 7 bases. This CDR3 contains 13 residues. J gave up 3 bases and V 0 bases, and 0 bases lay outside the gene matches. Germline loops: CDR1 SGHRS, CDR2 YFSETQ. The chain's CDR3 is CASSLGEGYEQYF. In DNA form, the CDR3 reads TGCGCCAGCAGCTTGGGGGAGGGCTACGAGCAGTACTTC.

This chain connects TRBV27 to TRBJ2-7; D gene ambiguous. Deletions cut 0 bases from V and 4 bases from J, with 7 bases between. This CDR3 contains 13 residues. The V gene's germline CDR1 is MNHEY and CDR2 SMNVEV (reference sequence). Written as DNA, the CDR3 is TGTGCCAGCAGTTTATCCCCCCGTTACGAGCAGTACTTC. The encoded protein is CASSLSPRYEQYF.

The chain is built from TRBV5-4 and TRBJ1-4; tentatively, D is TRBD1 (5 bases). The V gene's germline CDR1 is SGHNT and CDR2 YYREEE (reference sequence). Trimming shortened V by 4 bases and J by 4 bases, and 11 bases separated the two germline ends. The CDR3 spans 14 residues. CDR3: CASSQDSNNEKLFF. The CDR3 nucleotides are TGTGCCAGCAGCCAAGACAGCAATAATGAAAAACTGTTTTTT.